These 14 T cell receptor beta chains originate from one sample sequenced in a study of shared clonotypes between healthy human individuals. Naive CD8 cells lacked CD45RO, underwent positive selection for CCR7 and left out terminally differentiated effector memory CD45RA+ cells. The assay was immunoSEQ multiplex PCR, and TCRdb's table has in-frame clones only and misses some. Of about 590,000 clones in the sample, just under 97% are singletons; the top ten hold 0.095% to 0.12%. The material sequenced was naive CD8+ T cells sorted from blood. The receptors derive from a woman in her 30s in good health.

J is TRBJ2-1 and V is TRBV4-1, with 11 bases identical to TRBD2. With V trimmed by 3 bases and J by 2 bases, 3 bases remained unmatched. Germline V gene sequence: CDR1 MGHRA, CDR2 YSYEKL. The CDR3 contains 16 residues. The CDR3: CASSQGTSGTYNEQFF. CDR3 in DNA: TGCGCCAGCAGCCAGGGGACTAGCGGAACCTACAATGAGCAGTTCTTC.

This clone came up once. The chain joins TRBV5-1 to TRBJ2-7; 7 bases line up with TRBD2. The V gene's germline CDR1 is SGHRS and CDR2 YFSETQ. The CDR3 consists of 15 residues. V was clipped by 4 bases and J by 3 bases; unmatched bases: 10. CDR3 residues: CASSGGRESFYEQYF. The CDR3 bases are TGCGCCAGCAGCGGTGGGAGGGAGAGCTTCTACGAGCAGTACTTC.

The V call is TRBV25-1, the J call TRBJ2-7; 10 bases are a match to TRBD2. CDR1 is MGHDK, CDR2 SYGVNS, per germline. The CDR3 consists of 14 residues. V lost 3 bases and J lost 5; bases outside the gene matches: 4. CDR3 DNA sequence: TGTGCCAGCAGTGACCTAGCGGGAGCGCACGAGCAGTACTTC. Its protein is CASSDLAGAHEQYF.

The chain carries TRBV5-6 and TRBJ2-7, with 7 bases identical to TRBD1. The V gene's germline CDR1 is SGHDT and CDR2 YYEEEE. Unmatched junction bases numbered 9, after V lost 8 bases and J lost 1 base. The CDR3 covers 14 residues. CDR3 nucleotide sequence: TGTGCCAGTCAACAACAGGGGTGGTCCTACGAGCAGTACTTC. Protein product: CASQQQGWSYEQYF.

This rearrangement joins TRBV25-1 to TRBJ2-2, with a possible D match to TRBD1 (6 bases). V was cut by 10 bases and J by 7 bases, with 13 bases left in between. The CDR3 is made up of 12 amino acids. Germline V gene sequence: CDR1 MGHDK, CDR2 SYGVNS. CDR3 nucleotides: TGTGCCACCTGGGACATAAACGGGGAGCTGTTTTTT. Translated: CATWDINGELFF.

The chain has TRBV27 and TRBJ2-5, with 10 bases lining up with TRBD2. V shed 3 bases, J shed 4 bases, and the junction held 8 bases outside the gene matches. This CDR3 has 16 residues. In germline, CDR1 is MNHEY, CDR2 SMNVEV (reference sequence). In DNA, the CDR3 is TGTGCCAGCAGTTTCTCAGCGGGAGGGAGCCCAGAGACCCAGTACTTC. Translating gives CASSFSAGGSPETQYF.

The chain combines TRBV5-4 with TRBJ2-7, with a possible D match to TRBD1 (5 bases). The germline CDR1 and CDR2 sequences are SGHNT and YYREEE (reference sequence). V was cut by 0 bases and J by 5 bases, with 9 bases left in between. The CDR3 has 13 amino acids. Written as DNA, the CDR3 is TGTGCCAGCAGCTTGGATCTAGGGGACGAGCAGTACTTC. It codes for CASSLDLGDEQYF.

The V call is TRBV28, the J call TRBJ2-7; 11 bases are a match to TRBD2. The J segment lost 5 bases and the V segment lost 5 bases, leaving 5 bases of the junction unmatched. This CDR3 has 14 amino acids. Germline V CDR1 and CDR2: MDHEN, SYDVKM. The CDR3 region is CASSALAGGDEQYF. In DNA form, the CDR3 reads TGTGCCAGCAGTGCCCTAGCGGGAGGAGACGAGCAGTACTTC.

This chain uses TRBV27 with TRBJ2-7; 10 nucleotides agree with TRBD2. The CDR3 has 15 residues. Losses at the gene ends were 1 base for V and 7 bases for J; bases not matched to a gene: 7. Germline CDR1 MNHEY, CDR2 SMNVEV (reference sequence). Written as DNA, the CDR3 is TGTGCCAGCAGTTTATTCCTAGCGGGAGTGGGGGAGCAGTACTTC. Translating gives CASSLFLAGVGEQYF.

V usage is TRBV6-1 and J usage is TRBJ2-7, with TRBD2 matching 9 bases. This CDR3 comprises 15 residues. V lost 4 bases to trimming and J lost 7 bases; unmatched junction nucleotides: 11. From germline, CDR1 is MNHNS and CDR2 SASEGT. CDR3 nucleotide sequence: TGTGCCAGCAGTGGGACTAGCGTAGGCTTTTGGGAGCAGTACTTC. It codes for CASSGTSVGFWEQYF.

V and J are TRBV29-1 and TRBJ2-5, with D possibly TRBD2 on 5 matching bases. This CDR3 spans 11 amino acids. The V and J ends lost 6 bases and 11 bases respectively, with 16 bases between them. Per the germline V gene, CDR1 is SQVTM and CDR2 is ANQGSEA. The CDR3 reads CSVGVYGEQYF. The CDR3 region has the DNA TGCAGCGTCGGGGTGTACGGGGAGCAGTACTTC.

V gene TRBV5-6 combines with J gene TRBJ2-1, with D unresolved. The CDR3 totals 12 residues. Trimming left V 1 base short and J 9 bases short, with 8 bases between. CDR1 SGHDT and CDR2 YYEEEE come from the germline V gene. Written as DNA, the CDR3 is TGTGCCAGCAGCTTGCAAGTATCTGAGCAGTTCTTC. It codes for CASSLQVSEQFF.

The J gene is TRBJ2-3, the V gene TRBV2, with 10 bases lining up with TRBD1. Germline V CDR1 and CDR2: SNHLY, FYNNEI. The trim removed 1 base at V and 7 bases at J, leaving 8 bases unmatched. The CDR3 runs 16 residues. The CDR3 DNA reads TGTGCCAGCAGTGAAGACGGGACAGGGGAGGCAAATACGCAGTATTTT. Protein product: CASSEDGTGEANTQYF.

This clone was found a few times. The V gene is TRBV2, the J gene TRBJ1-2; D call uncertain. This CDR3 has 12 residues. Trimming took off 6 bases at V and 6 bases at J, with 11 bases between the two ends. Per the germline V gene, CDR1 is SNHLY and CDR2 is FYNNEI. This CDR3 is CASRVSGDGYTF. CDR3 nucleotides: TGTGCCAGCAGAGTCTCGGGAGATGGCTACACCTTC.